A single sample gave rise to the 15 T cell receptor beta chains below, sequenced in a study of T cells in Graves' hyperthyroidism and ophthalmopathy. TCR beta CDR3 regions were amplified from RNA. A first-round RT-PCR of the TCR CDR3 used the HTBI primer set. TCRdb independently ran MiXCR on the multiplex PCR reads; one entry per CDR3 protein. The profile shows hundreds of thousands of distinct CDR3 sequences, about 15% of them singletons. Specimen: blood. The receptors originated from a woman under 40 with Graves' hyperthyroidism that later progressed to Graves' ophthalmopathy.

This clonotype showed up many times. The V and J genes are TRBV18 and TRBJ1-2; D call uncertain. There are 11 residues in the CDR3. Trimming removed 4 bases from V and 7 bases from J, with 7 bases in between. CDR1 and CDR2 from the germline V gene are KGHSH and LQKENI. DNA for the CDR3: TGTGCCAGCTCACTAGACGGTGGCTACACCTTC. It codes for CASSLDGGYTF.

Ten or more counts support this clonotype. The chain carries TRBV12-3 or TRBV12-4 and TRBJ2-2; D is possibly TRBD1 or TRBD2 (5 bases each). CDR3 length equals 15 residues. V was shortened by 7 bases and J by 3 bases, with 15 bases between the two germline ends. The CDR3 sequence is CASTISGTHTGELFF. The DNA of the CDR3 is TGTGCCAGCACCATTTCCGGGACCCACACCGGGGAGCTGTTTTTT.

This clonotype was seen repeatedly, ten times or more. The genes are TRBV5-1 and TRBJ2-7, with TRBD2 identical over 12 bases. The CDR3 is made up of 18 amino acids. With V trimmed by 4 bases and J by 3 bases, 14 bases remained unmatched. Germline V gives CDR1 SGHRS, CDR2 YFSETQ. The CDR3 nucleotides read TGCGCCAGCAGCCCCACCCTAACTAGCGGGAGGACCCACTACGAGCAGTACTTC. This sequence encodes CASSPTLTSGRTHYEQYF.

V and J are TRBV6-1 and TRBJ1-4; D perhaps matches TRBD1 (5 bases). The CDR3 is made up of 12 amino acids. Germline V gene lookup returns CDR1 MNHNS and CDR2 SASEGT. Deletions cut 8 bases from V and 6 bases from J, with 10 bases between. DNA for the CDR3: TGTGCCAGCGCAGGGAACGATGAAAAACTGTTTTTT. Amino acid sequence: CASAGNDEKLFF.

The V gene is TRBV9, the J gene TRBJ2-3; no definite D call. Germline loops: CDR1 SGDLS, CDR2 YYNGEE. This CDR3 is 14 amino acids long. The V and J ends lost 5 bases and 2 bases respectively, with 12 bases between them. CDR3 DNA sequence: TGTGCCAGCAGTGGACCCTCCTACACAGATACGCAGTATTTT. Encoded protein: CASSGPSYTDTQYF.

This clonotype was counted many times. The CDR3 protein is CAWSRGTGATLNQPQHF. The CDR3 region has the DNA TGTGCCTGGAGTAGGGGGACAGGGGCCACCTTAAATCAGCCCCAGCATTTT. V usage is TRBV30 and J usage is TRBJ1-5, with 10 bases matching TRBD1. Germline lookup yields CDR1 GTSNPN and CDR2 SVGIG (reference sequence). The CDR3 has 17 residues. Trimming at V came to 2 bases and at J to 4 bases, leaving 11 bases not matched to a gene.

This clonotype occurred a few times. The CDR3 does not end in the conserved phenylalanine or tryptophan, so this is likely a read error. V and J are TRBV20-1 and TRBJ1-1; TRBD1 agrees at 8 bases. Germline CDR1 DFQATT, CDR2 SNEGSKA (reference sequence). This CDR3 comprises 14 residues. CDR3 residues: CSGRGRPGDTEAFL. The CDR3 DNA follows: TGCAGCGGCAGGGGGCGCCCGGGGGACACTGAAGCTTTCCTT.

This clonotype was seen a few times. The J gene is TRBJ2-2, the V gene TRBV11-3, with 12 bases matching TRBD2. The CDR3 spans 17 residues. Trimming took 3 bases from V and 6 from J; bases not matched to a gene: 8. Germline V CDR1 and CDR2: SGHNT, YENEEA. This CDR3 reads CASSFWTSGTGPGELFF. As DNA, the CDR3 is TGTGCCAGCAGCTTCTGGACTAGCGGGACGGGGCCCGGGGAGCTGTTTTTT.

This clonotype occurred a few times. The CDR3 sequence is CASSSTPYEQYF. Written as DNA, the CDR3 is TGTGCCAGCAGCTCCACACCCTACGAGCAGTACTTC. The chain uses TRBV5-6 and TRBJ2-7; D is uncertain. This CDR3 is 12 amino acids long. From germline, CDR1 is SGHDT and CDR2 YYEEEE. V lost 3 bases and J 2 bases, leaving 6 bases between the germline ends. The full variable domain, rest sourced from reference TRBV5-6 and TRBJ2-7, is DAGVTQSPTHLIKTRGQQVTLRCSPKSGHDTVSWYQQALGQGPQFIFQYYEEEERQRGNFPDRFSGHQFPNYSSELNVNALLLGDSALYLCASSSTPYEQYFGPGTRLTVT.

A word on this clonotype: A much larger clone differs by one base, so this may be a read error. This sequence joins TRBV28 and TRBJ1-1; D remains unclear. Germline V gives CDR1 MDHEN, CDR2 SYDVKM. The CDR3 has 12 residues. The chain's CDR3 is CVSSGVQNLAFF. CDR3 DNA: TGTGTCAGCTCCGGGGTCCAGAATCTGGCTTTCTTT.

In this sample, this clonotype turned up many times. The genes are TRBV3-1 and TRBJ1-4; D is ambiguous. V lost 2 bases to trimming and J lost 11 bases, with 24 bases between them. Germline V gene data show CDR1 as LGHDT and CDR2 as YNNKEL (reference sequence). The length of the CDR3 is 17 residues. The CDR3 loop is CASSQLGPTDRISKLFF. DNA of the CDR3: TGTGCCAGCAGCCAATTAGGACCGACGGACCGAATATCGAAACTGTTTTTT.

The table lists this clonotype with many counts. This chain connects TRBV6-1 to TRBJ2-2, with 7 bases that match TRBD1. J gave up 4 bases and V 8 bases, and 10 bases lay outside the gene matches. This CDR3 comprises 15 residues. CDR1 is MNHNS, CDR2 SASEGT, per germline. The chain's CDR3 is CASGEQGRVTGELFF. The DNA for the CDR3 is TGTGCCAGCGGGGAACAGGGGCGGGTCACCGGGGAGCTGTTTTTT.

For this clonotype: The junction departs from germline at one end; a sequencing error may be responsible. V is TRBV11-2 and J is TRBJ2-7, with TRBD2 matching 8 bases. The CDR3 consists of 16 residues. Germline V lookup: CDR1 SGHAT, CDR2 FQNNGV. The chain's CDR3 is CASSQGGERESREQYF. The CDR3 DNA is TGCGCCAGCAGCCAAGGAGGAGAGCGGGAGAGCCGCGAGCAGTACTTC.

This clonotype was found many times. V gene TRBV9 combines with J gene TRBJ2-1; D may be TRBD2 (5 bases). The CDR3 runs to 16 residues. Germline V gene data show CDR1 as SGDLS and CDR2 as YYNGEE. The V gene lost 0 bases and the J gene lost 0 bases, with 10 bases spanning the gap. The CDR3 nucleotides read TGTGCCAGCAGCGTAGGGGTGGGAGACTCCTACAATGAGCAGTTCTTC. It encodes CASSVGVGDSYNEQFF.

This clonotype was counted ten times or more. The chain couples TRBV12-3 or TRBV12-4 to TRBJ1-6; D unresolved. V was pared by 4 bases and J by 7 bases, with 11 bases between. The CDR3 loop spans 14 amino acids. The CDR3 nucleotides read TGTGCCAGCAGTTACGGACTGCTCAATTCACCCCTCCACTTT. It specifies CASSYGLLNSPLHF.